This T cell receptor beta chain was identified in a study of blood T cell repertoires in COVID-19. In the study overall: Nucleic acid was either cDNA or gDNA, and it came from T cells, B-cell-depleted T cells, or PBMCs.

This clone turned up a few times. Original data processing: Amplification of reference gene primers was used by the study to estimate nucleated cell counts. TCRdb's copy holds only in-frame clones and misses some; the assay was immunoSEQ multiplex PCR. V and J calls plus clone size are reproduced from that table; the DNA served to infer D and trimming. The sample includes under 450,000 clones, 70% to 85% seen only once; the top ten take about 1.2%. Germline V lookup: CDR1 SQVTM, CDR2 ANQGSEA. The length of the CDR3 is 14 residues. Trimming stripped 7 bases from V and 2 bases from J, with 17 bases between.

Input material: peripheral blood. The V gene is TRBV29-1, the J gene TRBJ1-1; D might be TRBD1 (6 bases). This sequence originates from a human donor with acute or convalescent COVID-19. The donor label of this sample is uncertain. CDR3 residues: CSANRQVINTEAFF. CDR3 coding DNA: TGCAGCGCCAATCGACAGGTCATAAACACTGAAGCTTTCTTT.